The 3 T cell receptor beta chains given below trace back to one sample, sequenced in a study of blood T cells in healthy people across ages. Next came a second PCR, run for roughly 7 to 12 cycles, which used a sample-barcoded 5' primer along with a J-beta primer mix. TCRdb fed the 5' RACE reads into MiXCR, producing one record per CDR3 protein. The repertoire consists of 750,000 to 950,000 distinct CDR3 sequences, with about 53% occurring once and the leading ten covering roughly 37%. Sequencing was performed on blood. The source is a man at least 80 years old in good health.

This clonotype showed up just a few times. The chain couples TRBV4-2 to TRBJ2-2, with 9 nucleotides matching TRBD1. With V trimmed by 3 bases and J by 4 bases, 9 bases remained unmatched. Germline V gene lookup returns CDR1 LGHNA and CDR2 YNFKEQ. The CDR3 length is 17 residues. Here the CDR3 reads CASSQRSGTGTTGELFF. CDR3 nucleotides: TGTGCCAGCAGCCAGCGTTCCGGGACAGGGACCACCGGGGAGCTGTTTTTT.

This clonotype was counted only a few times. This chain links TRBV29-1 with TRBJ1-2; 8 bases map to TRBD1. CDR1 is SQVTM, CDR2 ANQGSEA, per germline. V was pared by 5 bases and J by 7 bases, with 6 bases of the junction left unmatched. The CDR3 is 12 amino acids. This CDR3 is CSVWTGRGGYTF. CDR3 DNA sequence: TGCAGCGTTTGGACAGGGAGGGGTGGCTACACCTTC.

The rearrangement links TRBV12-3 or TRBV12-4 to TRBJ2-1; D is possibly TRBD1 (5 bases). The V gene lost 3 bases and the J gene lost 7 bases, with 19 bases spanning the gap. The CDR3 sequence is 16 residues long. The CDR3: CASSFKGPDAGNEQFF. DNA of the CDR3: TGTGCCAGCAGTTTTAAGGGGCCCGATGCTGGAAATGAGCAGTTCTTC.